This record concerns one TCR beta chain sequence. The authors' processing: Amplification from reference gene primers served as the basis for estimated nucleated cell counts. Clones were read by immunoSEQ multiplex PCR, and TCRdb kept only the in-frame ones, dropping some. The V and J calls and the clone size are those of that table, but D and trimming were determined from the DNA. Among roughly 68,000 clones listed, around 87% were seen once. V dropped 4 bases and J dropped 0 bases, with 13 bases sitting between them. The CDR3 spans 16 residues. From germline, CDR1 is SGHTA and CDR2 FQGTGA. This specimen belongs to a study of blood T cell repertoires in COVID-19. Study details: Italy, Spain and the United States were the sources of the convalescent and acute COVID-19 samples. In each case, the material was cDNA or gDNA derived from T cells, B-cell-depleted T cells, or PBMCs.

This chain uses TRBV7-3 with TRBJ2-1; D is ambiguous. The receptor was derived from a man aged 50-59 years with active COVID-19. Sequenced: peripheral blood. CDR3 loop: CASSYSWSNSYNEQFF. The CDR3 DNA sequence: TGTGCCAGCAGCTACTCCTGGAGTAACTCCTACAATGAGCAGTTCTTC.